One and the same sample provided the 13 T cell receptor beta chains below, sequenced in a study of T cell responses to AZD1222 COVID-19 vaccine. Some clones are missing from TCRdb's copy, which holds only in-frame ones; the method was immunoSEQ multiplex PCR. The data hold 120,000 to 150,000 clones, with around 93% observed a single time. The sequencing here drew on peripheral blood, taken on day 0 of AZD1222 vaccination. These receptors originate from an adult in good health.

This sequence joins TRBV5-1 and TRBJ2-5; D call uncertain. The CDR3 runs 15 residues. Trimming shortened V by 0 bases and J by 1 base, and 10 bases separated the two germline ends. Germline V gene data show CDR1 as SGHRS and CDR2 as YFSETQ. The CDR3 here is CASSLAWSTQETQYF. Written as DNA, the CDR3 is TGCGCCAGCAGCTTGGCCTGGAGTACCCAAGAGACCCAGTACTTC. The complete variable domain, with remaining parts taken from reference TRBV5-1 and TRBJ2-5, reads KAGVTQTPRYLIKTRGQQVTLSCSPISGHRSVSWYQQTPGQGLQFLFEYFSETQRNKGNFPGRFSGRQFSNSRSEMNVSTLELGDSALYLCASSLAWSTQETQYFGPGTRLLVL.

V and J are TRBV7-9 and TRBJ2-3; 9 bases are shared with TRBD1. With 5 bases clipped from V and 4 bases from J, the junction kept 10 bases outside the gene matches. Germline loops: CDR1 SEHNR, CDR2 FQNEAQ (reference sequence). The CDR3 loop spans 16 amino acids. CDR3 loop: CASSTRTGEVADTQYF. Written as DNA, the CDR3 is TGTGCCAGCAGCACCCGGACAGGGGAGGTCGCAGATACGCAGTATTTT.

The chain joins TRBV7-8 to TRBJ2-1; perhaps D is TRBD1 or TRBD2 (5 bases each). CDR3 length equals 16 residues. Germline V gene sequence: CDR1 SGHVS, CDR2 FQNEAQ. Between the trimmed V and J ends, which lost 6 bases and 5 bases, there was a span of 20 bases. The CDR3 bases are TGTGCCAGCAGAGGGGTCCAACGGGGTCTGAACAATGAGCAGTTCTTC. Protein product: CASRGVQRGLNNEQFF.

This clone showed up just once. This sequence joins TRBV19 and TRBJ1-2; TRBD1 might be the D (5 bases). This CDR3 comprises 13 residues. Germline lookup yields CDR1 LNHDA and CDR2 SQIVND (reference sequence). Deletions cut 1 base from V and 4 bases from J, with 7 bases between. The chain's CDR3 is CASSIAGFYGYTF. The CDR3 region has the DNA TGTGCCAGTAGTATAGCAGGGTTCTATGGCTACACCTTC.

This chain uses TRBV4-1 with TRBJ2-3, with D possibly TRBD1 on 6 matching bases. From germline, CDR1 is MGHRA and CDR2 YSYEKL. With 1 base removed from V and 2 bases from J, the gap between germline ends came to 10 bases. This CDR3 region has 15 residues. The CDR3: CASSQVGAHTDTQYF. The CDR3 bases are TGCGCCAGCAGCCAAGTGGGGGCACACACAGATACGCAGTATTTT.

The chain links TRBV5-1 to TRBJ2-1; TRBD2 agrees at 7 bases. The CDR3 has 17 residues. The trim removed 0 bases at V and 5 bases at J, leaving 11 bases unmatched. Germline CDR1 and CDR2: SGHRS and YFSETQ. This CDR3 reads CASSLASSGAFNNEQFF. CDR3 DNA: TGCGCCAGCAGCTTGGCCTCTAGCGGAGCCTTTAACAATGAGCAGTTCTTC.

Only one count was recorded for this clone. The chain couples TRBV4-1 to TRBJ2-7, with D perhaps TRBD1 (7 bases). Germline V gene data show CDR1 as MGHRA and CDR2 as YSYEKL. The V and J ends lost 0 bases and 8 bases respectively, with 20 bases between them. This CDR3 has 16 residues. The CDR3 loop is CASSQEPAGGISKQYF. The CDR3 DNA follows: TGCGCCAGCAGCCAAGAACCCGCAGGGGGGATTAGTAAGCAGTACTTC.

The V and J genes are TRBV28 and TRBJ1-5; D ambiguous. V shed 6 bases and J shed 4 bases, with 13 bases lying between them. The CDR3 sequence is 14 residues long. Germline CDR1 MDHEN, CDR2 SYDVKM. The CDR3 sequence is CASSYELGNQPQHF. The CDR3 DNA reads as TGTGCCAGCAGCTACGAACTGGGGAATCAGCCCCAGCATTTT. Drawing the rest from reference TRBV28 and TRBJ1-5, the complete variable domain is DVKVTQSSRYLVKRTGEKVFLECVQDMDHENMFWYRQDPGLGLRLIYFSYDVKMKEKGDIPEGYSVSREKKERFSLILESASTNQTSMYLCASSYELGNQPQHFGDGTRLSIL.

CDR3 region: CASSQLVFNEQFF. CDR3 DNA: TGTGCCAGCAGCCAACTAGTTTTTAATGAGCAGTTCTTC. This chain connects TRBV7-9 to TRBJ2-1; tentative D call: TRBD2 (5 bases). The germline gives CDR1 SEHNR, CDR2 FQNEAQ (reference sequence). The CDR3 is made up of 13 amino acids. V gave up 5 bases and J gave up 7 bases, with 12 bases separating them.

The chain is built from TRBV7-6 and TRBJ2-4, with D possibly matching TRBD1 (6 bases). From germline, CDR1 is SGHVS and CDR2 FNYEAQ. V lost 4 bases and J lost 4, with 20 bases in between. This CDR3 is 17 amino acids long. The CDR3 loop reads CASSSRYGGRGKNIQYF. The CDR3 nucleotides are TGTGCCAGCAGCTCGCGATATGGGGGCCGGGGAAAAAACATTCAGTACTTC.

The V call is TRBV2, the J call TRBJ2-4, with D maybe TRBD2 (6 bases). V dropped 6 bases and J dropped 0 bases, with 9 bases sitting between them. In germline, CDR1 is SNHLY, CDR2 FYNNEI. The CDR3 is 14 amino acids. This CDR3 reads CASRGLLAKNIQYF. Written as DNA, the CDR3 is TGTGCCAGCAGGGGACTGCTAGCCAAAAACATTCAGTACTTC.

The chain carries TRBV28 and TRBJ1-2; TRBD1 aligns across 7 bases. This CDR3 comprises 12 residues. CDR1 MDHEN and CDR2 SYDVKM come from the germline V gene. J was trimmed by 7 bases and V by 5 bases; bases with no gene match: 4. The CDR3 loop is CASSRTGFGYTF. The DNA of the CDR3 is TGTGCCAGCAGTAGGACAGGCTTTGGCTACACCTTC.

The J gene is TRBJ1-2, the V gene TRBV7-8; possibly TRBD1 for D (5 bases). The germline V and J ends were trimmed by 0 bases and 7 bases, with 15 bases remaining between them. The CDR3 totals 15 residues. Germline V gene lookup returns CDR1 SGHVS and CDR2 FQNEAQ. The CDR3 nucleotides are TGTGCCAGCAGCTTAGCAATGGGGGGATTCGGTGGCTACACCTTC. Translation gives CASSLAMGGFGGYTF.